This TCR beta chain originates from a study of post-analysis software for immune sequencing data (dated by TCRdb to the mid-2010s). Study-level background: The recorded disease courses included relapsing-remitting, secondary progressive and progressive-relapsing multiple sclerosis, and some patients had no subtype annotation. A subset of samples was prepared in parallel using single-end sample barcoding, then pooled and co-amplified after Illumina adapter ligation. The patient repertoires were compared against roughly 12 previously published healthy control repertoires obtained from donors aged roughly 6 to 25 years.

This clonotype was observed a handful of times. Its antigen has not been determined. Base qualities are not provided; no much larger clone lies one nucleotide away. Library construction relied on PCR. Instrument used: Illumina HiSeq 2500. To reduce PCR and sequencing biases, unique molecular identifiers were incorporated into the TCR beta cDNA libraries. Approximately 500,000 cDNA molecules were obtained for every 1 to 10 million input T cells, so each molecule roughly corresponded to one T cell. The same protocol used for the earlier healthy control dataset was applied to prepare and sequence the patient libraries. Within a given batch, samples were prepared together, multiplexed and sequenced on the same HiSeq lane. On the authors' methods: MIGEC was used to process the raw barcoded reads, and molecular identifier groups with only a single read were discarded before consensus assembly and CDR3 extraction. Clonotype tables were post-analysed with VDJtools, and diversity was normalized by down-sampling all datasets to the smallest sample size. Repertoire overlap clustering matched CDR3 amino acid but not nucleotide sequences to correct batch-related cross-sample contamination. TCRdb reprocessing: public reads trimmed at Q25 with fastp, clones called with MiXCR, in-frame beta chains kept. Rows with a matching CDR3 protein are joined into one entry that keeps the most common DNA and genes. The V and J calls reflect TCRdb's pipeline rather than the authors' work. The sample contains 450,000 to 650,000 distinct CDR3 sequences, roughly 45% of them found a single time. Of the sample, 1.7% is held by the ten largest clones.

TCR beta repertoires were profiled from peripheral blood of roughly twelve young patients with multiple sclerosis to demonstrate the VDJtools post-analysis software. The multiple sclerosis patients were children and adolescents between roughly 6 and 16 years of age. The CDR3, cysteine through phenylalanine, is 15 amino acids long. CDR3 DNA only is kept here, 45 bases in frame from base 1. As encoded in the germline V gene, CDR1 is MGHRA while CDR2 is YSYEKL. V and J are trimmed by 1 base and 3 bases, and the gene matches miss 3 bases of the junction. The paper's findings and limits, for the study overall: Direct clustering with F measure showed strong co-clustering of samples prepared in the same batch, prompting a batch-effect correction. Significantly lower normalized Chao1 diversity was found in multiple sclerosis patients than in controls, suggesting substantial peripheral T-cell clonal expansion. Significantly higher frequencies in patients than in controls were found for several TRBV segments, including TRBV5-6, TRBV5-1 and TRBV20-1. The multiple sclerosis patient group was slightly younger than the control group.

The sequence joins TRBV4-1 to TRBJ2-1; 7 bases in between match TRBD1. The TCR sequence derives from a girl aged 5 to 17 with multiple sclerosis. Input material: blood. The DNA sequence follows: TGCGCCAGCAGCCAAGTACAGGGGATCTACAATGAGCAGTTCTTC. Its translation reads: CASSQVQGIYNEQFF.